This T cell receptor beta chain was captured by sequencing in a study of control samples from healthy donors and cancer patients. This table comes from immunoSEQ multiplex PCR, and its TCRdb copy is limited to in-frame clones, with some not included. The sample shows 55,000 to 90,000 clones, roughly 84% of them seen only once. The V end lost 5 bases, the J end lost 5 bases, and 12 bases lay between the germline ends. The CDR3 extends over 13 amino acids. In germline, CDR1 is MNHEY, CDR2 SVGEGT. The V gene is TRBV6-2 or TRBV6-3, the J gene TRBJ2-5; D gene ambiguous. Source material: blood. This TCR was sampled from a man aged 50-60 years in good health. The CDR3 nucleotides are TGTGCCAGCAGTAACCAGGTGGGGGAGACCCAGTACTTC. Protein: CASSNQVGETQYF.